This TCR beta chain comes out of a study of blood T cell repertoires in COVID-19 (dated by TCRdb to 2018 to 2021). In the study overall: The collaborator samples originated in the United States, Italy and Spain and spanned the acute and convalescent phases of COVID-19. The prospective study material was composed of cDNA or gDNA derived from T cells, B-cell-depleted T cells, or PBMCs. Subjects who had been exposed to COVID-19, were actively infected with it, or had recovered from it provided the deeply sampled blood TCRbeta repertoires that made up the dataset. The repertoires were released in a freely available public database meant as a resource for research on the immune response to SARS-CoV-2. Samples came from the ongoing ImmuneRACE study (first 160 participants) plus 1,254 subjects from 6 global collaborators. The sample metadata nearly always contained a de-identified subject ID, COVID-19 status, age in years and sex. Where HLA class I and class II types were available, the types were taken from metadata supplied by the sample provider, not from assay-based typing. Overall study outcomes, separate from this receptor: The amount of clinical and demographic metadata varied by source and participant and was provided uncurated.

Whole blood was collected in K2EDTA tubes by collaborating institutions according to the institutions' own protocols. For TCRbeta analysis, collaborators shipped samples as frozen whole blood, isolated PBMCs, or DNA extracted from either of those sample types. The germline ends are 11 bases apart after V is trimmed by 4 bases and J by 8 bases. The germline V gene supplies CDR1 SGHAT and CDR2 FQNNGV. Measured from the cysteine to the phenylalanine, the CDR3 is 12 residues long. Left in the record is the CDR3 DNA by itself, 36 bases read in frame from the first base. Remarks on this clone: Its antigen specificity is not known. No much larger clonotype is one base removed from it; base qualities were not supplied.

The immunoSEQ Assay, a bias-controlled multiplex PCR, was used to amplify TCRbeta CDR3 regions from genomic DNA. In the source study's methods: Within the assay, amplification of reference gene primers was used to estimate how many nucleated cells each sample contained. To quantify the absolute abundance of each unique TCRbeta CDR3 rearrangement, sequence reads were collapsed and filtered. Productive Simpson clonality was computed per sample as the square root of Simpson's diversity index over productive rearrangements. Drawn from immuneACCESS, this table holds only the in-frame rearrangements with V and J called that TCRdb kept. Clones are partly lost; checked studies trace under half to an unresolved V gene and leave the rest unexplained. That table gives V, J and clone size, and the DNA gave D and trimming. This sample gives 120,000 or so clones in total; around 88% of them show up just once. Roughly 5.5% of the sample goes to the ten largest clones.

The rearranged chain carries TRBV11-2 and TRBJ1-2; matching of 5 bases hints at TRBD1 as the D gene. The sequence came from a man older than 75 with active or convalescent COVID-19. The sequencing input was peripheral blood. The CDR3 reads CASSSETDGYTF. The sequenced DNA is TGTGCCAGCAGCTCCGAGACAGACGGCTACACCTTC.